One and the same sample provided the 5 T cell receptor beta chains below, sequenced in a study of siplizumab effects on memory and regulatory T cells (dated by TCRdb to about 2019). Libraries were constructed by the immunoSEQ multiplex PCR assay. TCRdb obtained this table from immuneACCESS and retained in-frame rearrangements with V and J assigned. These tables miss some clones; where compared with another copy, unresolved V genes account for less than half of the shortfall, and the remainder is unexplained. The sample records fewer than 80,000 clones, approximately 93% of which are singletons. Jointly, the top ten make up roughly 5% of the sample. Input material: CD8+ T cells sorted from blood. These receptors were taken from a human donor in good health.

The rearrangement links TRBV9 to TRBJ2-3, with 7 bases fitting TRBD1. Germline V lookup: CDR1 SGDLS, CDR2 YYNGEE. The CDR3 contains 15 residues. Trimming removed 2 bases from V and 3 bases from J; junction bases left unmatched: 6. This CDR3 is CASSVGDSDTDTQYF. The CDR3 DNA is TGTGCCAGCAGCGTGGGGGACAGCGATACAGATACGCAGTATTTT.

The rearrangement links TRBV13 to TRBJ2-1, with a tentative D call TRBD1 (6 bases). This CDR3 is built from 15 residues. CDR1 is PRHDT, CDR2 FYEKMQ, per germline (reference sequence). Trimming shortened V by 5 bases and J by 8 bases, and 19 bases separated the two germline ends. CDR3 nucleotides: TGTGCCAGCAGCATACGACAGGTTATGGGGGATGAGCAGTTCTTC. Protein sequence: CASSIRQVMGDEQFF.

The J gene is TRBJ2-1, the V gene TRBV9; 9 positions agree with TRBD2. Germline V lookup: CDR1 SGDLS, CDR2 YYNGEE. There are 15 residues in the CDR3. V lost 5 bases to trimming and J lost 7 bases; unmatched junction nucleotides: 10. CDR3 loop: CASSYGGGVVNEQFF. CDR3 coding DNA: TGTGCCAGCAGTTATGGCGGGGGGGTCGTAAATGAGCAGTTCTTC.

The genes are TRBV19 and TRBJ2-7, with D perhaps TRBD2 (5 bases). The CDR3 length is 15 residues. Trimming removed 1 base from V and 2 bases from J, with 12 bases in between. Germline V CDR1 and CDR2: LNHDA, SQIVND (reference sequence). CDR3 protein: CASSIGGQSPYEQYF. DNA of the CDR3: TGTGCCAGTAGTATAGGAGGGCAAAGCCCCTACGAGCAGTACTTC.

The rearrangement links TRBV25-1 to TRBJ2-1; TRBD2 agrees at 8 bases. CDR1 is MGHDK, CDR2 SYGVNS, per germline. The CDR3 consists of 14 residues. Unmatched junction bases numbered 7, after V lost 6 bases and J lost 6 bases. CDR3 nucleotide sequence: TGTGCCAGCAGCCGGGGGGGAAAGGGCAATGAGCAGTTCTTC. This encodes CASSRGGKGNEQFF.